The present T cell receptor beta chain was sequenced within a study of T cell responses to AZD1222 COVID-19 vaccine. Study results and caveats: Reportedly, nearly half the spike-specific TCRs target unmutated variant regions. Spike-wide vaccine-associated CD4 TCRs dominated at 160-218 and 743-854. Repertoires were obtained only post-peak T cell response. Clonal diversity was possibly underestimated, and the donors were mostly white British, with more females.

Produced via immunoSEQ multiplex PCR; TCRdb's table is partial and in-frame only. The table includes tens of thousands of clones, nearly 90% detected once. Comments on this clone: No antigen is known for it.

CDR1 is SEHNR, CDR2 FQNEAQ, per germline (reference sequence). CDR3 length: 13 residues. V lost 5 bases and J lost 7, with 12 bases in between. The chain has TRBV7-9 and TRBJ1-5; TRBD1 might be the D (5 bases). The receptor's source is an adult in good health. Sequencing was performed on peripheral blood, taken on day 0 of AZD1222 vaccination. CDR3 DNA: TGTGCCAGCAGCCCCGGCGGGGACCAGCCCCAGCATTTT. Its translation is CASSPGGDQPQHF.